This TCR beta chain was obtained from a study of breast tumors, draining lymph nodes, adjacent tissues. Overall study findings and caveats: Compared with lymph nodes, tumors were less diverse; compared with nontumor tissue, more. Data fit most tumor T cells coming from lymph node, expanding in tumor. Compared with basal-like, luminal-like tumors shared significantly more repertoire with nontumor tissue. That most tumor T cells come from lymph nodes remained unproven.

Worth noting for this clonotype: Its antigen is currently unknown.

Samples came from axillary lymph nodes draining the breast cancer. The CDR3 runs 15 residues. Germline lookup yields CDR1 DFQATT and CDR2 SNEGSKA (reference sequence). V lost 1 base, J lost 7 bases, and 9 bases stayed unmatched. Each CDR3 protein gets one entry after TCRdb re-called the multiplex PCR reads with MiXCR. This table holds about 230,000 distinct CDR3 sequences, approximately 29% found once. Sequenced sample: axillary lymph node tissue. This clonotype was sampled from a female donor with breast cancer. Some clones in this sample may be carry-over from other donors' samples. The gene calls are TRBV20-1 and TRBJ2-1, with TRBD2 identical over 8 bases. The CDR3 loop reads CSARVSGRVGNEQFF. DNA for the CDR3: TGCAGTGCTAGAGTCAGCGGGAGAGTGGGGAATGAGCAGTTCTTC.